Listed below are T cell receptor beta chains from one sample, sequenced in a study of blood T cells in healthy people across ages. One entry per CDR3 protein, called by TCRdb with MiXCR from the 5' RACE reads. The sample comprises some 730,000 distinct CDR3 sequences, 22% of which are singletons, and about 20% rests with the top ten. The material sequenced was blood. The receptors were gathered from a man between 65 and 80 years old in good health. CDR3s include the opening cysteine and the closing phenylalanine or tryptophan. D genes are given only for firm matches. A row's size may be missing; if present it is once, few, many or a size class.

v_call,clone_size,j_call,d_call,cdr3_aa,cdr3_nt
TRBV12-3/TRBV12-4,few,TRBJ2-7,.,CASSRQISYEQYF,TGTGCCAGCAGTAGACAGATCTCCTACGAGCAGTACTTC
TRBV7-2,.,TRBJ2-2,.,CASSSKGWGELFF,TGTGCCAGCAGCTCGAAGGGGTGGGGGGAGCTGTTTTTT
TRBV18,many,TRBJ1-2,.,CASSPARTTNYGYTF,TGTGCCAGCTCACCAGCGCGGACAACCAACTATGGCTACACCTTC
TRBV20-1,few,TRBJ2-1,.,CSPSGGSYNEQFF,TGCAGTCCATCTGGAGGCTCCTACAATGAGCAGTTCTTC
TRBV7-2,.,TRBJ1-2,.,CASRMGSQNYGYTF,TGTGCCAGCAGGATGGGGAGTCAAAACTATGGCTACACCTTC
TRBV28,few,TRBJ1-5,.,CASSSQVGNQPQHF,TGTGCCAGCAGTTCACAGGTGGGGAATCAGCCCCAGCATTTT
TRBV27,few,TRBJ2-5,.,CASSPSGFRVVTQYF,TGTGCCAGCAGTCCCTCGGGATTCCGGGTTGTGACCCAGTACTTC
TRBV20-1,.,TRBJ1-1,TRBD1,CSARGVGQAITEAFF,TGCAGTGCTAGAGGCGTAGGACAGGCCATCACTGAAGCTTTCTTT
TRBV27,.,TRBJ2-2,.,CASSLSPLTTGELFF,TGTGCCAGCAGTTTATCCCCCTTGACCACCGGGGAGCTGTTTTTT
TRBV6-2/TRBV6-3,few,TRBJ2-4,TRBD1,CASSRQGWDKNIQYF,TGTGCCAGCAGTCGACAGGGATGGGACAAAAACATTCAGTACTTC
TRBV7-2,few,TRBJ2-1,.,CASSLKGGAPETNEQFF,TGTGCCAGCAGCTTAAAGGGGGGTGCCCCCGAGACAAATGAGCAGTTCTTC
TRBV29-1,.,TRBJ1-1,.,CSVAPRQVDEAFF,TGCAGCGTGGCACCCAGACAGGTAGATGAAGCTTTCTTT
TRBV12-3/TRBV12-4,.,TRBJ2-3,TRBD2,CASKRDPNTQYF,TGTGCCAGCAAGCGGGACCCCAATACGCAGTATTTT
TRBV12-3/TRBV12-4,few,TRBJ2-6,.,CASSLARQTSSGANVLTF,TGTGCCAGCAGTTTAGCGCGGCAGACGAGCTCTGGGGCCAACGTCCTGACTTTC
TRBV29-1,few,TRBJ1-2,TRBD1,CSVEPRDRTLYGYTF,TGCAGCGTTGAACCAAGGGACAGAACTCTCTATGGCTACACCTTC
TRBV20-1,once,TRBJ2-4,.,CSAKSLSPLAKNIQYF,TGCAGTGCTAAATCCCTAAGCCCTCTAGCCAAAAACATTCAGTACTTC
TRBV7-9,.,TRBJ2-3,.,CASSPGTAKDTQYF,TGTGCCAGCAGCCCCGGGACTGCCAAAGATACGCAGTATTTT
TRBV5-1,.,TRBJ2-3,.,CASSDLQAVDTQYF,TGCGCCAGCAGCGACCTACAGGCTGTAGATACGCAGTATTTT
TRBV12-3/TRBV12-4,.,TRBJ2-5,.,CASSYVPETQYF,TGTGCCAGCAGTTACGTCCCGGAGACCCAGTACTTC
TRBV19,.,TRBJ1-5,.,CASNLRGDIGQPQHF,TGTGCCAGTAACCTTAGGGGTGATATCGGGCAGCCCCAGCATTTT
TRBV3-1,.,TRBJ1-5,.,CASSGPGNQPQHF,TGTGCCAGCAGCGGACCGGGGAATCAGCCCCAGCATTTT
TRBV7-2,many,TRBJ2-5,.,CASSSPGRKETQYF,TGTGCCAGCAGCTCACCGGGACGTAAAGAGACCCAGTACTTC